This passage covers 27 T cell receptor beta chains from one sample sequenced in a study of shared clonotypes between healthy human individuals. Assay used: immunoSEQ multiplex PCR; TCRdb lists only in-frame clones, some missing. This table has 2 million to 2.5 million clones, approximately 93% appearing once. The sample comprised naive CD4+ T cells from PBMCs. Subset: CD45RA+ positively selected. The receptors were sampled from a man between 18 and 35 years old in good health. Some clones in this sample may be carry-over from other donors' samples.

This chain connects TRBV21-1 to TRBJ2-2; no check of the table's D call, TRBD2, against the DNA was made. TRBV21-1 is labeled a pseudogene. The CDR3 length is 17 residues. In nucleotides, the CDR3 is TGTGCCAGCACCCCGACTAGCGGGAGGTCTGACACCGGGGAGCTGTTTTTT. Its protein is CASTPTSGRSDTGELFF.

This clone was found a few times. The chain recombines TRBV6-6 with TRBJ1-1; D perhaps matches TRBD1 (6 bases). The CDR3 is 14 amino acids. Deletions cut 4 bases from V and 5 bases from J, with 14 bases between. In germline, CDR1 is MNHNY, CDR2 SVGAGI (reference sequence). The CDR3: CASSLSQGGTEAFF. The CDR3 nucleotides are TGTGCCAGCAGTTTATCACAGGGTGGGACTGAAGCTTTCTTT.

V is TRBV7-9 and J is TRBJ1-4; 9 bases are shared with TRBD1. CDR3 size: 15 residues. Germline V lookup: CDR1 SEHNR, CDR2 FQNEAQ (reference sequence). V was clipped by 5 bases and J by 7 bases; unmatched bases: 8. The CDR3 spells CASSPNRGPSEKLFF. The CDR3 DNA reads as TGTGCCAGCAGCCCCAACAGGGGGCCCAGTGAAAAACTGTTTTTT.

As DNA, the CDR3 is TGTGCCAGCAGCCTTTTCGGGCGTGTCCACAATGAGCAGTTCTTC. Residues: CASSLFGRVHNEQFF. V and J are TRBV5-4 and TRBJ2-1; D ambiguous. The length of the CDR3 is 15 residues. Germline-derived CDR1 and CDR2 are SGHNT and YYREEE (reference sequence). V shed 4 bases and J shed 5 bases, with 16 bases lying between them.

CDR3 coding DNA: TGTGCCATCAGTGATAAGGGCTCTGGAAACACCATATATTTT. Protein product: CAISDKGSGNTIYF. The chain recombines TRBV10-3 with TRBJ1-3; D uncertain. This CDR3 region has 14 residues. Germline V gene data show CDR1 as ENHRY and CDR2 as SYGVKD. V was trimmed by 3 bases and J by 0 bases, leaving 6 bases between them.

The rearrangement joins TRBV18 to TRBJ2-1, with unresolved D. V lost 3 bases and J lost 9, with 21 bases in between. The CDR3 runs to 16 residues. The germline gives CDR1 KGHSH, CDR2 LQKENI. CDR3 DNA: TGTGCCAGCTCACCTTCTATCGGGCTATTTGTGGGTGAGCAGTTCTTC. Translation gives CASSPSIGLFVGEQFF. Based on the CDR3 plus reference TRBV18 and TRBJ2-1, the full variable domain is NAGVMQNPRHLVRRRGQEARLRCSPMKGHSHVYWYRQLPEEGLKFMVYLQKENIIDESGMPKERFSAEFPKEGPSILRIQQVVRGDSAAYFCASSPSIGLFVGEQFFGPGTRLTVL.

The chain employs TRBV11-3 and TRBJ2-1; 8 nucleotides align to TRBD2. V lost 4 bases and J lost 1; bases outside the gene matches: 6. Germline values: CDR1 SGHNT, CDR2 YENEEA. This CDR3 comprises 16 residues. The CDR3 nucleotides are TGTGCCAGCAGCTCCCATACTAGCGGTTCCTACAATGAGCAGTTCTTC. It yields the protein CASSSHTSGSYNEQFF.

The chain links TRBV6-5 to TRBJ1-5; unclear D gene. The CDR3 runs 16 residues. V lost 0 bases to trimming and J lost 3 bases, with 12 bases between them. The germline V gene has CDR1 MNHEY and CDR2 SVGAGI. CDR3 amino acids: CASSYSRSTANQPQHF. The CDR3 nucleotides read TGTGCCAGCAGTTACTCGCGGTCAACAGCCAATCAGCCCCAGCATTTT.

The chain links TRBV28 to TRBJ2-7, with D maybe TRBD1 (5 bases). This CDR3 is 13 amino acids long. Germline CDR1 reads MDHEN; CDR2 reads SYDVKM. Between the trimmed V and J ends, which lost 1 base and 4 bases, there was a span of 8 bases. DNA of the CDR3: TGTGCCAGCAGTTTATCGGCAGGGTACGAGCAGTACTTC. It codes for CASSLSAGYEQYF.

CDR3 nucleotides: TGTGCCAGCAGTGAAGTCGACAGGGGCTACGAGCAGTACTTC. Encoded protein: CASSEVDRGYEQYF. The chain recombines TRBV2 with TRBJ2-7, with TRBD1 matching over 8 bases. The germline CDR1 and CDR2 sequences are SNHLY and FYNNEI. The CDR3 is made up of 14 amino acids. V shed 1 base, J shed 3 bases, and the junction held 2 bases outside the gene matches.

The chain links TRBV5-1 to TRBJ2-5; D possibly matches TRBD1 or TRBD2 (6 bases each). V was trimmed by 0 bases and J by 5 bases, leaving 17 bases between them. This CDR3 is built from 16 residues. In germline, CDR1 is SGHRS, CDR2 YFSETQ. The CDR3 sequence: CASSLGPGAGEETQYF. CDR3 nucleotide sequence: TGCGCCAGCAGCTTGGGTCCGGGGGCGGGCGAGGAGACCCAGTACTTC.

The rearrangement joins TRBV28 to TRBJ1-5; the D is unclear. There are 13 residues in the CDR3. The germline CDR1 and CDR2 sequences are MDHEN and SYDVKM. The V and J ends lost 1 base and 7 bases respectively, with 8 bases between them. The CDR3 here is CASSLYSPQPQHF. CDR3 bases: TGTGCCAGCAGTTTATATTCCCCGCAGCCCCAGCATTTT.

The chain is built from TRBV6-5 and TRBJ2-4; a possible D gene is TRBD2 (6 bases). Per the germline V gene, CDR1 is MNHEY and CDR2 is SVGAGI. The CDR3 spans 15 residues. The germline V and J ends were trimmed by 5 bases and 1 base, with 12 bases remaining between them. CDR3 nucleotide sequence: TGTGCCAGCAGTCCGCGGGGCAGGGCCAAAAACATTCAGTACTTC. This sequence encodes CASSPRGRAKNIQYF.

Turning to this clone: Other DNA sequences of this sample code for an identical CDR3. V is TRBV7-9 and J is TRBJ1-1; the D is unclear. CDR3 size: 13 residues. V was clipped by 2 bases and J by 2 bases, with 6 bases between them. Germline loops: CDR1 SEHNR, CDR2 FQNEAQ (reference sequence). CDR3 bases: TGTGCCAGCAGCTTACAGGCAAACACTGAAGCTTTCTTT. It specifies CASSLQANTEAFF.

The chain employs TRBV7-9 and TRBJ2-1; 13 nucleotides align to TRBD2. There are 15 residues in the CDR3. In germline, CDR1 is SEHNR, CDR2 FQNEAQ (reference sequence). V lost 5 bases to trimming and J lost 10 bases; unmatched junction nucleotides: 8. The CDR3 reads CASSPWTSGRVEQFF. CDR3 in DNA: TGTGCCAGCAGCCCGTGGACTAGCGGGAGAGTCGAGCAGTTCTTC. Combining the CDR3 with reference TRBV7-9 and TRBJ2-1 gives the whole variable domain DTGVSQNPRHKITKRGQNVTFRCDPISEHNRLYWYRQTLGQGPEFLTYFQNEAQLEKSRLLSDRFSAERPKGSFSTLEIQRTEQGDSAMYLCASSPWTSGRVEQFFGPGTRLTVL.

This clone was observed a handful of times. This chain connects TRBV2 to TRBJ1-1, with D tentatively TRBD1 (5 bases). CDR1 is SNHLY, CDR2 FYNNEI, per germline. V was trimmed by 6 bases and J by 5 bases, leaving 7 bases between them. The CDR3 is 11 residues long. CDR3 amino acids: CASRGQTEAFF. The CDR3 DNA reads as TGTGCCAGCAGAGGACAAACTGAAGCTTTCTTT.

The chain uses TRBV6-5 and TRBJ2-2; TRBD2 aligns across 10 bases. CDR1 is MNHEY and CDR2 is SVGAGI in the germline V gene. The V segment lost 7 bases and the J segment 5 bases; nucleotides outside the gene matches: 4. The CDR3 sequence is 14 residues long. The CDR3 here is CASTSGRTTGELFF. CDR3 DNA: TGTGCCAGCACTAGCGGGAGAACGACCGGGGAGCTGTTTTTT.

This clone was seen only once. This sequence joins TRBV10-3 and TRBJ2-3, with 9 bases lining up with TRBD2. Trimming cost V 4 bases and J 5 bases; bases outside gene matches: 7. CDR1 is ENHRY, CDR2 SYGVKD, per germline. The CDR3 runs 15 residues. This CDR3 reads CAISVGGRAGDTQYF. The CDR3 DNA reads TGTGCCATCAGTGTAGGCGGGAGGGCCGGAGATACGCAGTATTTT.

The J gene is TRBJ1-4, the V gene TRBV7-9; TRBD1 matches at 8 bases. The germline V gene encodes CDR1 SEHNR and CDR2 FQNEAQ (reference sequence). The CDR3 runs to 17 residues. V dropped 1 base and J dropped 0; count of bases not matched to a gene: 4. For the CDR3, the DNA is TGTGCCAGCAGCTTAGACAGGGGGGTTGCAACTAATGAAAAACTGTTTTTT. This gives the protein CASSLDRGVATNEKLFF. Complete variable domain (other parts from reference TRBV7-9 and TRBJ1-4): DTGVSQNPRHKITKRGQNVTFRCDPISEHNRLYWYRQTLGQGPEFLTYFQNEAQLEKSRLLSDRFSAERPKGSFSTLEIQRTEQGDSAMYLCASSLDRGVATNEKLFFGSGTQLSVL.

A single count supports this clone. The chain joins TRBV5-1 to TRBJ2-3; possible D gene TRBD2, 6 bases. The germline gives CDR1 SGHRS, CDR2 YFSETQ. Trimming stripped 1 base from V and 2 bases from J, with 14 bases between. This CDR3 has 16 residues. The CDR3 protein is CASSLNDPGVTDTQYF. The CDR3 nucleotides read TGCGCCAGCAGCTTGAATGATCCGGGGGTCACAGATACGCAGTATTTT.

J is TRBJ1-3 and V is TRBV6-5; maybe TRBD1 (6 bases). CDR1 MNHEY and CDR2 SVGAGI come from the germline V gene. This CDR3 has 15 residues. V dropped 2 bases and J dropped 8 bases, with 16 bases sitting between them. The CDR3, as DNA: TGTGCCAGCAGTTACGCCCCCGGGACAAAGTACACCATATATTTT. Encoded protein: CASSYAPGTKYTIYF.

This clone was recorded only once. The chain employs TRBV4-1 and TRBJ2-2; 8 bases align to TRBD1. The CDR3 is 17 residues long. From germline, CDR1 is MGHRA and CDR2 YSYEKL. The V and J ends lost 3 bases and 0 bases, in that order; junction bases with no gene match: 6. The DNA for the CDR3 is TGCGCCAGCAGCCATCGCAGGGGGCAACCGAACACCGGGGAGCTGTTTTTT. Its protein product is CASSHRRGQPNTGELFF.

The chain uses TRBV28 and TRBJ2-2, with 8 bases identical to TRBD1. The V and J ends lost 2 bases and 4 bases, in that order; junction bases with no gene match: 9. This CDR3 is 17 amino acids long. Per the germline V gene, CDR1 is MDHEN and CDR2 is SYDVKM. The DNA of the CDR3 is TGTGCCAGCAGTTTAAGGCGCCAGGGGGCGCTCACCGGGGAGCTGTTTTTT. This gives the protein CASSLRRQGALTGELFF.

The V call is TRBV6-1, the J call TRBJ1-2; 9 bases match TRBD1. V lost 5 bases, J lost 4 bases, and 8 bases stayed unmatched. The CDR3 totals 15 residues. CDR1 and CDR2 (germline): MNHNS, SASEGT. Written as DNA, the CDR3 is TGTGCCAGCAGTCGCCGGGACAGGGACAGCTATGGCTACACCTTC. Protein: CASSRRDRDSYGYTF.

V gene TRBV2 combines with J gene TRBJ1-5; TRBD1 matches 7 bases. CDR1 and CDR2 from the germline V gene are SNHLY and FYNNEI. There are 14 residues in the CDR3. With 5 bases clipped from V and 3 bases from J, the junction kept 4 bases outside the gene matches. In DNA, the CDR3 is TGTGCCAGCAGTCCGGACAGGATCAATCAGCCCCAGCATTTT. It encodes CASSPDRINQPQHF.

The gene calls are TRBV4-3 and TRBJ1-1, with a weak D call TRBD1 (5 bases). Germline loops: CDR1 LGHNA, CDR2 YSLEER. CDR3 size: 14 residues. With 4 bases removed from V and 1 base from J, the gap between germline ends came to 10 bases. CDR3 nucleotide sequence: TGCGCCAGCAGCCGGAGCGGGGGGAACACTGAAGCTTTCTTT. Encoded protein: CASSRSGGNTEAFF.

The V gene is TRBV5-4, the J gene TRBJ2-5; D unresolved. V shed 0 bases and J shed 1 base, with 7 bases lying between them. The germline CDR1 and CDR2 sequences are SGHNT and YYREEE (reference sequence). The CDR3 extends over 14 amino acids. The DNA for the CDR3 is TGTGCCAGCAGCTTGGGACGGCCCCAAGAGACCCAGTACTTC. It is translated as CASSLGRPQETQYF.